This T cell receptor (beta chain) originates from a study of blood T cell repertoires in COVID-19. The data were produced by immunoSEQ multiplex PCR, yet TCRdb's version contains in-frame clones alone and is incomplete. The sample contains 400,000 to 450,000 clones, 85% to 90% of which appear only once. Trimming cost V 3 bases and J 4 bases, with 12 bases left between them. The CDR3 totals 13 residues. Germline assignment: CDR1 SQVTM and CDR2 ANQGSEA. This TCR was recovered from a man aged 18 to 29 with COVID-19, enrolled during active disease. Sequencing input: peripheral blood. The V and J genes are TRBV29-1 and TRBJ1-2, with D possibly being TRBD1 (6 bases). The CDR3 DNA follows: TGCAGCGTTGATCAGTCAGGGGTCTATGGCTACACCTTC. It is translated as CSVDQSGVYGYTF.